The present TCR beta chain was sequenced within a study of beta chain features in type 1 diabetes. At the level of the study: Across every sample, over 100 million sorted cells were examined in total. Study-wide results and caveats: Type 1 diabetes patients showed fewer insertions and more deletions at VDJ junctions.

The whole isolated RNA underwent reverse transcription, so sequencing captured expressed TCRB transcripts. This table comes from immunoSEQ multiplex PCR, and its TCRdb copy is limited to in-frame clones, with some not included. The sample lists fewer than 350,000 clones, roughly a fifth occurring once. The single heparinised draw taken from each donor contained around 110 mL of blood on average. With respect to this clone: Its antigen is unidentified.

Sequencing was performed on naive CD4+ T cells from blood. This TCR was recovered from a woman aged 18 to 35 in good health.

The DNA for the CDR3 is TGTGCCAGCAGCCCTCCCGCGGTAGCCGAGCAGTACTTC. The encoded protein is CASSPPAVAEQYF. The chain has TRBV6-5 and TRBJ2-7, with D unresolved. CDR3 length: 13 residues. In germline, CDR1 is MNHEY, CDR2 SVGAGI. Trimming took 6 bases from V and 6 from J, leaving 15 bases between them.